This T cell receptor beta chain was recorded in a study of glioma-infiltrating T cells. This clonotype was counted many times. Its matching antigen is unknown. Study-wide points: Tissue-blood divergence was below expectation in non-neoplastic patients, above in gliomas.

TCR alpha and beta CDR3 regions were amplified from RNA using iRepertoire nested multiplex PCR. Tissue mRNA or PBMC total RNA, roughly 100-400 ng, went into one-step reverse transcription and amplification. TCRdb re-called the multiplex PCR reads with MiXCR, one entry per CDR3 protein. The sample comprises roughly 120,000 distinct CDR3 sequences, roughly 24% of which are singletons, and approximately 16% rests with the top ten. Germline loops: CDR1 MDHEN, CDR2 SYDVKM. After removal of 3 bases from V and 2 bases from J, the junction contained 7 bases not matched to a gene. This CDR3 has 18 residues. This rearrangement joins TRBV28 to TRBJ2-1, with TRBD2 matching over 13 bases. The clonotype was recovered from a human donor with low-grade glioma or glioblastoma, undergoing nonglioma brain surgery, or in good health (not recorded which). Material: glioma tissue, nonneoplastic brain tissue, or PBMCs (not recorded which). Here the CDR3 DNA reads TGTGCCAGCAGTTTCGAACTAGCGGGAGGGAGGACCTACAATGAGCAGTTCTTC. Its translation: CASSFELAGGRTYNEQFF.